The 25 T cell receptor beta chains below all came from one sample that was sequenced in a study of cytomegalovirus exposure and HLA in healthy donors. This PCR relied on a set of 60 Vbeta primers and 13 Jbeta primers. The data were produced by immunoSEQ multiplex PCR, yet TCRdb's version contains in-frame clones alone and is incomplete. The sample has roughly 130,000 clones; roughly 76% are singletons. Sequenced: PBMCs. All receptors come from a woman in her forties in good health and CMV-seronegative.

A single count supports this clone. The chain recombines TRBV7-8 with TRBJ1-2; 10 nucleotides match TRBD1. The germline V gene has CDR1 SGHVS and CDR2 FQNEAQ. The CDR3 is 15 residues long. Germline trimming cut 5 bases from V and 6 bases from J; bases unmatched to any gene: 9. The CDR3 loop is CASSPGTGEFDGYTF. The CDR3 DNA reads TGTGCCAGCAGCCCAGGGACAGGGGAATTCGATGGCTACACCTTC.

The rearrangement joins TRBV18 to TRBJ1-4, with D possibly being TRBD1 (6 bases). With 2 bases removed from V and 6 bases from J, the gap between germline ends came to 10 bases. The CDR3 runs to 14 residues. Germline values: CDR1 KGHSH, CDR2 LQKENI. CDR3 coding DNA: TGTGCCAGCTCACCAGGACAGTTTTATGAAAAACTGTTTTTT. It translates to CASSPGQFYEKLFF.

The genes are TRBV28 and TRBJ1-2; no reliable D call. The CDR3 has 11 residues. Trimming took 9 bases from V and 0 from J, leaving 5 bases between them. CDR1 is MDHEN and CDR2 is SYDVKM in the germline V gene. The CDR3 DNA reads TGTGCCAGTACATCTAACTATGGCTACACCTTC. This encodes CASTSNYGYTF.

The V and J genes are TRBV19 and TRBJ1-1; the match to TRBD1 covers 7 bases. CDR1 is LNHDA, CDR2 SQIVND, per germline (reference sequence). Trimming took 3 bases from V and 0 from J; bases not matched to a gene: 10. The CDR3 runs to 17 residues. The CDR3 region has the DNA TGTGCCAGTAGTATCAACCGGGACAGTATATTGAACACTGAAGCTTTCTTT. It is translated as CASSINRDSILNTEAFF. Looking up the rest from reference TRBV19 and TRBJ1-1 gives the full variable domain: DGGITQSPKYLFRKEGQNVTLSCEQNLNHDAMYWYRQDPGQGLRLIYYSQIVNDFQKGDIAEGYSVSREKKESFPLTVTSAQKNPTAFYLCASSINRDSILNTEAFFGQGTRLTVV.

This chain joins TRBV9 and TRBJ2-3; the match to TRBD2 covers 11 bases. The J segment lost 0 bases and the V segment lost 4 bases, leaving 13 bases of the junction unmatched. The CDR3 is 19 residues long. Germline CDR1 and CDR2: SGDLS and YYNGEE. The DNA of the CDR3 is TGTGCCAGCAGCAAAAGGACTAGCGGGTCCTTCGGTAGCACAGATACGCAGTATTTT. Its translation: CASSKRTSGSFGSTDTQYF. Full variable domain (remainder filled in from reference TRBV9 and TRBJ2-3): DSGVTQTPKHLITATGQRVTLRCSPRSGDLSVYWYQQSLDQGLQFLIQYYNGEERAKGNILERFSAQQFPDLHSELNLSSLELGDSALYFCASSKRTSGSFGSTDTQYFGPGTRLTVL.

This chain joins TRBV4-1 and TRBJ1-3, with TRBD1 matching over 7 bases. Germline lookup yields CDR1 MGHRA and CDR2 YSYEKL. CDR3 length equals 15 residues. V lost 1 base and J lost 2; bases outside the gene matches: 2. The CDR3 protein is CASSQGQGAGNTIYF. The CDR3 region has the DNA TGCGCCAGCAGCCAAGGGCAGGGGGCTGGAAACACCATATATTTT.

Worth noting for this clone: The sample contains more than one DNA sequence encoding this CDR3. The rearrangement links TRBV5-1 to TRBJ1-4, with D possibly being TRBD1 (5 bases). Germline CDR1 SGHRS, CDR2 YFSETQ. Trimming removed 4 bases at V and 6 bases at J, with 16 bases between. The CDR3 contains 15 residues. The CDR3 sequence is CASSHSGGPDEKLFF. The DNA of the CDR3 is TGCGCCAGCAGCCATTCCGGGGGACCAGATGAAAAACTGTTTTTT. Full variable domain (missing parts from reference TRBV5-1 and TRBJ1-4): KAGVTQTPRYLIKTRGQQVTLSCSPISGHRSVSWYQQTPGQGLQFLFEYFSETQRNKGNFPGRFSGRQFSNSRSEMNVSTLELGDSALYLCASSHSGGPDEKLFFGSGTQLSVL.

The rearrangement uses TRBV4-1 and TRBJ1-3, with D maybe TRBD1 (6 bases). The germline gives CDR1 MGHRA, CDR2 YSYEKL. The CDR3 covers 17 residues. Trimming stripped 3 bases from V and 4 bases from J, with 19 bases between. The DNA for the CDR3 is TGCGCCAGCAGCCAGGTCACCGCAGGGGTTGAAGGAAACACCATATATTTT. This encodes CASSQVTAGVEGNTIYF.

The gene calls are TRBV7-9 and TRBJ1-4; D uncertain. The V gene's germline CDR1 is SEHNR and CDR2 FQNEAQ (reference sequence). The V and J ends lost 2 bases and 7 bases respectively, with 14 bases between them. CDR3 length: 15 residues. CDR3 residues: CASSLSGGDLEKLFF. CDR3 DNA: TGTGCCAGCAGCTTATCAGGAGGCGACCTTGAAAAACTGTTTTTT.

The chain has TRBV21-1 and TRBJ2-7; TRBD1, the D gene given by the table, was not confirmed from the DNA. TRBV21-1 is noted as a pseudogene. The CDR3 has 18 amino acids. The CDR3 loop is CASSKAETGPHSSYEQYV. Written as DNA, the CDR3 is TGTGCCAGCAGCAAAGCGGAGACAGGGCCTCATTCCTCCTACGAGCAGTACGTC.

This chain joins TRBV7-9 and TRBJ1-2; maybe TRBD1 (5 bases). The CDR3 length is 14 residues. V lost 2 bases to trimming and J lost 8 bases, with 15 bases between them. Germline V lookup: CDR1 SEHNR, CDR2 FQNEAQ (reference sequence). CDR3 sequence: CASSLQGGLGGYTF. In nucleotides, the CDR3 is TGTGCCAGCAGCTTACAGGGTGGTCTGGGAGGCTACACCTTC.

The genes are TRBV2 and TRBJ2-7; no reliable D call. Deletions cut 2 bases from V and 4 bases from J, with 6 bases between. CDR3 length equals 12 residues. Germline CDR1 reads SNHLY; CDR2 reads FYNNEI. The CDR3 bases are TGTGCCAGCAGTGAACAAGCATACGAGCAGTACTTC. Its protein product is CASSEQAYEQYF.

This rearrangement joins TRBV5-5 to TRBJ1-5, with 7 bases matching TRBD1. Germline V gives CDR1 SGHKS, CDR2 YYEKEE (reference sequence). This CDR3 region has 16 residues. The J segment lost 0 bases and the V segment lost 4 bases, leaving 7 bases of the junction unmatched. The DNA for the CDR3 is TGTGCCAGCAGCGTGACGACAGGGAATAGCAATCAGCCCCAGCATTTT. This encodes CASSVTTGNSNQPQHF.

CDR3 nucleotides: TGTGCCAGCAGCTTAACGGCGGGGGGGCCAGATACGCAGTATTTT. Protein: CASSLTAGGPDTQYF. The gene calls are TRBV7-3 and TRBJ2-3; 9 nucleotides align to TRBD2. The CDR3 spans 15 residues. V lost 0 bases to trimming and J lost 4 bases; unmatched junction nucleotides: 2. Germline CDR1 SGHTA, CDR2 FQGTGA.

V gene TRBV7-3 combines with J gene TRBJ1-4; 8 bases match TRBD1. The CDR3 loop spans 19 amino acids. Losses at the gene ends were 2 bases for V and 4 bases for J; bases not matched to a gene: 15. CDR1 is SGHTA and CDR2 is FQGTGA in the germline V gene. For the CDR3, the DNA is TGTGCCAGCAGCTTAGCAGTCGGGACAGGATTATTAAGTAATGAAAAACTGTTTTTT. Translating it yields CASSLAVGTGLLSNEKLFF. Full variable domain (outside the CDR3, taken from reference TRBV7-3 and TRBJ1-4): GAGVSQTPSNKVTEKGKYVELRCDPISGHTALYWYRQSLGQGPEFLIYFQGTGAADDSGLPNDRFFAVRPEGSVSTLKIQRTERGDSAVYLCASSLAVGTGLLSNEKLFFGSGTQLSVL.

The V call is TRBV19, the J call TRBJ1-2, with 8 bases fitting TRBD1. The CDR3 is 14 residues long. Germline values: CDR1 LNHDA, CDR2 SQIVND (reference sequence). V shed 5 bases and J 4 bases; nucleotides not matched to a gene: 6. In DNA form, the CDR3 reads TGTGCCAGTAGTGTCCGGGACAGGTCCTATGGCTACACCTTC. It encodes CASSVRDRSYGYTF.

The rearrangement uses TRBV7-2 and TRBJ1-6; D remains ambiguous. Germline CDR1 reads SGHTA; CDR2 reads FQGNSA. V was cut by 7 bases and J by 0 bases, with 19 bases left in between. This CDR3 has 18 amino acids. The CDR3 DNA is TGTGCCAGCACCCCCGGCCTCAAACCTAGCTCCTATAATTCACCCCTCCACTTT. It is translated as CASTPGLKPSSYNSPLHF.

The CDR3 nucleotides are TGCGCCAGCAGCCACAACCAGGGTGGGGACACTGAAGCTTTCTTT. As protein: CASSHNQGGDTEAFF. The chain employs TRBV4-1 and TRBJ1-1, with a weak D call TRBD1 (5 bases). Trimming shortened V by 3 bases and J by 3 bases, and 14 bases separated the two germline ends. The germline gives CDR1 MGHRA, CDR2 YSYEKL. The CDR3 spans 15 residues.

The chain employs TRBV5-4 and TRBJ1-2; the match to TRBD1 covers 12 bases. V lost 4 bases, J lost 5 bases, and 9 bases stayed unmatched. Germline V gene lookup returns CDR1 SGHNT and CDR2 YYREEE (reference sequence). The CDR3 has 16 amino acids. CDR3 nucleotide sequence: TGTGCCAGCAGCGATGAAGGGACAGGGGGCGCTTATGGCTACACCTTC. Protein sequence: CASSDEGTGGAYGYTF.

The chain couples TRBV15 to TRBJ1-2; D is unclear. The ends were cut back, 3 bases at V and 2 bases at J, with 13 bases in the middle. CDR1 and CDR2 (germline): LNHNV, YYDKDF (reference sequence). The CDR3 has 15 amino acids. CDR3 sequence reads: CATSSYLDKNYGYTF. The CDR3 nucleotides read TGTGCCACCAGCAGTTATCTTGACAAGAACTATGGCTACACCTTC.

V usage is TRBV2 and J usage is TRBJ2-3; possible D gene TRBD1, 6 bases. V was shortened by 3 bases and J by 6 bases, with 10 bases between the two germline ends. CDR1 is SNHLY and CDR2 is FYNNEI in the germline V gene. The CDR3 loop spans 13 amino acids. This CDR3 is CASSDPGADTQYF. CDR3 nucleotides: TGTGCCAGCAGTGACCCAGGGGCGGATACGCAGTATTTT.

The chain carries TRBV9 and TRBJ2-2; weak D call: TRBD1 (5 bases). The CDR3 loop spans 16 amino acids. In germline, CDR1 is SGDLS, CDR2 YYNGEE. V was trimmed by 2 bases and J by 7 bases, leaving 18 bases between them. The CDR3 reads CASSVDGKIGDGELFF. The CDR3 DNA follows: TGTGCCAGCAGCGTTGACGGAAAAATAGGGGACGGGGAGCTGTTTTTT. Based on the CDR3 plus reference TRBV9 and TRBJ2-2, the full variable domain is DSGVTQTPKHLITATGQRVTLRCSPRSGDLSVYWYQQSLDQGLQFLIQYYNGEERAKGNILERFSAQQFPDLHSELNLSSLELGDSALYFCASSVDGKIGDGELFFGEGSRLTVL.

This chain joins TRBV5-6 and TRBJ2-1; TRBD1 is a possible D gene (6 bases). V shed 6 bases and J shed 6 bases, with 22 bases lying between them. Germline CDR1 and CDR2: SGHDT and YYEEEE. The CDR3 runs to 16 residues. For the CDR3, the DNA is TGTGCCAGCAACCCCGCCGGGACAACGAGTACCAATGAGCAGTTCTTC. Its translation is CASNPAGTTSTNEQFF. Variable domain in full (rest from reference TRBV5-6 and TRBJ2-1): DAGVTQSPTHLIKTRGQQVTLRCSPKSGHDTVSWYQQALGQGPQFIFQYYEEEERQRGNFPDRFSGHQFPNYSSELNVNALLLGDSALYLCASNPAGTTSTNEQFFGPGTRLTVL.

The chain combines TRBV6-5 with TRBJ1-6; D perhaps matches TRBD1 (6 bases). Germline V lookup: CDR1 MNHEY, CDR2 SVGAGI. There are 13 residues in the CDR3. V shed 5 bases and J shed 9 bases, with 11 bases lying between them. CDR3 DNA sequence: TGTGCCAGCAGTCGGCAGGGGATTTCACCCCTCCACTTT. This translates into CASSRQGISPLHF.

This clone came up a few times. The chain links TRBV5-4 to TRBJ1-1, with D tentatively TRBD1 (5 bases). Deletions cut 4 bases from V and 6 bases from J, with 22 bases between. The length of the CDR3 is 16 residues. Germline V CDR1 and CDR2: SGHNT, YYREEE (reference sequence). Here the CDR3 reads CASSRGIDRGFSEAFF. The CDR3 DNA reads as TGTGCCAGCAGCCGCGGCATCGATAGGGGTTTCTCTGAAGCTTTCTTT.